Listed below are T cell receptor beta chains from one sample, sequenced in a study of blood T cell repertoires in COVID-19. Profiling relied on immunoSEQ multiplex PCR, and the TCRdb table lists in-frame clones only, not all of them. This table holds 91,000 or so clones, more than 75% found once. The sequencing sample was made of peripheral blood. The receptors were gathered from a man aged 45 to 65 with active or convalescent COVID-19. Each CDR3 is given with its conserved first and last residue. The D gene is left open where the match is weak. Expanded clones are given a class, and other clones once, few, many or no size at all.

clone_size d_call j_call v_call cdr3_length cdr3_aa cdr3_nt
- TRBD1 TRBJ1-5 TRBV6-2/TRBV6-3 17 CASSSRQGAGSNQPQHF TGTGCCAGCAGTTCGCGACAGGGGGCAGGTAGCAATCAGCCCCAGCATTTT
once TRBD1 TRBJ2-3 TRBV10-3 14 CAISADRDRDTQYF TGTGCCATCAGTGCCGACAGGGATAGGGATACGCAGTATTTT
- TRBD1 TRBJ1-2 TRBV7-9 13 CASSAGQGAGYTF TGTGCCAGCAGCGCGGGACAGGGGGCTGGCTACACCTTC
- TRBD1 TRBJ2-6 TRBV2 18 CASSETQGALSGANVLTF TGTGCCAGCAGTGAAACCCAGGGGGCCCTCTCTGGGGCCAACGTCCTGACTTTC
- - TRBJ2-3 TRBV5-6 12 CASEGGTDTQYF TGTGCCAGCGAGGGCGGAACAGATACGCAGTATTTT
- - TRBJ1-4 TRBV19 14 CASSIGGFGEKLFF TGTGCCAGTAGTATAGGAGGTTTTGGAGAAAAACTGTTTTTT
- - TRBJ2-5 TRBV5-1 15 CASSLGSSRGETQYF TGCGCCAGCAGCTTGGGCAGTAGCCGAGGGGAGACCCAGTACTTC
- TRBD1 TRBJ2-7 TRBV19 15 CASSETGGFAYEQYF TGTGCCAGTAGTGAGACAGGGGGCTTTGCCTACGAGCAGTACTTC
- - TRBJ1-5 TRBV6-4 13 CASSEQEGQPQHF TGTGCCAGCAGCGAACAGGAAGGACAGCCCCAGCATTTT
- TRBD1 TRBJ1-5 TRBV28 15 CASEEAGGSNQPQHF TGTGCCAGTGAAGAGGCAGGGGGAAGCAATCAGCCCCAGCATTTT
- - TRBJ1-4 TRBV7-2 14 CASSLGGGNEKLFF TGTGCCAGCAGCTTAGGAGGAGGAAATGAAAAACTGTTTTTT
- TRBD1 TRBJ1-1 TRBV5-4 15 CASSLSGQGNTEAFF TGTGCCAGCAGCTTGTCGGGACAGGGGAACACTGAAGCTTTCTTT
- - TRBJ2-1 TRBV10-3 11 CAISRGDEQFF TGTGCCATCAGCAGGGGGGATGAGCAGTTCTTC
- TRBD1 TRBJ1-5 TRBV6-5 12 CASSSSGGLQHF TGTGCCAGCAGCTCCTCAGGGGGACTCCAGCATTTT
- TRBD2 TRBJ2-7 TRBV28 15 CASSQGLAENYEQYF TGTGCCAGCAGCCAGGGACTAGCGGAGAACTACGAGCAGTACTTC
- - TRBJ1-5 TRBV3-1/TRBV3-2 13 CASSPQGNQPQHF TGTGCCAGCAGCCCCCAGGGCAATCAGCCCCAGCATTTT
- TRBD2 TRBJ2-1 TRBV11-2 16 CASRGLAGASHNEQFF TGTGCCAGCAGGGGACTAGCGGGGGCGTCTCACAATGAGCAGTTCTTC
- - TRBJ2-3 TRBV18 16 CASSPTGEVDRDTQYF TGTGCCAGCTCACCAACAGGGGAGGTAGATAGAGATACGCAGTATTTT
few - TRBJ1-5 TRBV6-1 16 CASSDKARYSNQPQHF TGTGCCAGCAGTGATAAAGCCCGATATAGCAATCAGCCCCAGCATTTT
few TRBD1 TRBJ2-2 TRBV7-8 16 CASSPGTGLVTGELFF TGTGCCAGCAGTCCAGGGACAGGGTTGGTAACCGGGGAGCTGTTTTTT
- - TRBJ1-1 TRBV6-5 13 CASKAGQNTEAFF TGTGCCAGCAAGGCAGGTCAGAACACTGAAGCTTTCTTT
- TRBD2 TRBJ2-3 TRBV7-6 18 CASSLGASWRGVEDTQYF TGTGCCAGCAGCTTAGGCGCGAGTTGGCGGGGGGTCGAAGATACGCAGTATTTT
- - TRBJ1-4 TRBV27 17 CASSLKPLTVTNEKLFF TGTGCCAGCAGTTTAAAACCCCTGACAGTTACTAATGAAAAACTGTTTTTT
- TRBD1 TRBJ1-2 TRBV27 11 CASSLRTGHTF TGTGCCAGCAGTTTACGGACAGGGCACACCTTC
- TRBD1 TRBJ2-5 TRBV7-2 13 CASSFDLTGAQYF TGTGCCAGCAGCTTCGACCTCACAGGGGCCCAGTACTTC
- TRBD1 TRBJ2-7 TRBV24-1 14 CATSDAQGADEQYF TGTGCCACCAGTGACGCGCAGGGGGCAGACGAGCAGTACTTC
- - TRBJ2-7 TRBV28 14 CASSLGSSPYEQYF TGTGCCAGCAGTTTGGGCTCGTCTCCCTACGAGCAGTACTTC
- - TRBJ2-3 TRBV5-1 18 CASSLDSAGTPPADTQYF TGCGCCAGCAGCTTGGATTCGGCGGGGACCCCTCCAGCAGATACGCAGTATTTT
- TRBD1 TRBJ1-5 TRBV19 16 CASTPWDRGSNQPQHF TGTGCCAGTACCCCATGGGACAGGGGAAGCAATCAGCCCCAGCATTTT
- TRBD1 TRBJ1-2 TRBV7-8 13 CASSPVPGQGDTF TGTGCCAGCAGCCCAGTGCCGGGACAGGGGGACACCTTC